This passage covers 4 T cell receptor beta chains from one sample sequenced in a study of blood T cell repertoires in COVID-19. Libraries were prepared by immunoSEQ multiplex PCR; TCRdb keeps only in-frame clonotypes and omits some of them. Here the sample spans about 280,000 clones, about four fifths being singletons. The sequencing sample was made of PBMCs or T cells enriched from blood (not recorded which). Receptors originate from a man in his forties who had been exposed to COVID-19.

The chain couples TRBV6-5 to TRBJ1-5; D is unclear. This CDR3 spans 11 amino acids. Germline V CDR1 and CDR2: MNHEY, SVGAGI. V lost 11 bases and J lost 7, with 12 bases in between. CDR3 loop: CARTRAQPQHF. In DNA form, the CDR3 reads TGTGCCCGAACTAGGGCCCAGCCCCAGCATTTT.

The genes are TRBV27 and TRBJ2-2; the match to TRBD1 covers 9 bases. V lost 5 bases, J lost 7 bases, and 8 bases stayed unmatched. The length of the CDR3 is 15 residues. Germline CDR1 reads MNHEY; CDR2 reads SMNVEV (reference sequence). DNA for the CDR3: TGTGCCAGCAGTCCACGGACAGGGGAGATCGGGGAGCTGTTTTTT. It codes for CASSPRTGEIGELFF.

In this sample, this clone turned up a few times. The J gene is TRBJ2-1, the V gene TRBV10-1; possible D gene TRBD1, 5 bases. Germline V gene sequence: CDR1 WNHNN, CDR2 SYGVQD (reference sequence). The ends were cut back, 0 bases at V and 8 bases at J, with 20 bases in the middle. The CDR3 length is 17 residues. CDR3 sequence (DNA): TGCGCCAGCAGTGAGTCGTTCGTAGGGGATAGTAGGGATGAGCAGTTCTTC. This codes for CASSESFVGDSRDEQFF.

The V call is TRBV25-1, the J call TRBJ1-2; unclear D gene. This CDR3 spans 12 amino acids. V was cut by 9 bases and J by 5 bases, with 13 bases left in between. CDR1 is MGHDK and CDR2 is SYGVNS in the germline V gene. As DNA, the CDR3 is TGTGCCAGTTCAGGCGAATTATATGGCTACACCTTC. As protein: CASSGELYGYTF.